Below are 12 T cell receptor beta chains sequenced from a single sample in a study of blood T cells in healthy people across ages. For the second PCR, which ran for 7 to 11 cycles, a sample-barcoded 5' primer and a J-beta primer mix were used. Each CDR3 protein is one row after TCRdb ran MiXCR on the 5' RACE reads. Among roughly 800,000 distinct CDR3 sequences listed, roughly 26% were seen once. These data also formed part of another study, on T cells of mothers and their children.

What was sequenced was blood. The receptors come from a boy aged 5-17 years in good health.

Turning to this clonotype: One end of the junction fails to match germline, which may point to a read error. The chain couples TRBV7-9 to TRBJ2-2; D unclear. In germline, CDR1 is SEHNR, CDR2 FQNEAQ (reference sequence). There are 15 residues in the CDR3. The CDR3 loop reads CASSRHLGNAGELFF. The CDR3 DNA follows: TGTGCCAGCAGTCGCCACTTGGGGAACGCCGGGGAGCTGTTTTTT.

The chain uses TRBV15 and TRBJ2-1, with 11 bases lining up with TRBD1. Germline trimming cut 3 bases from V and 6 bases from J; bases unmatched to any gene: 4. CDR3 length: 15 amino acids. Germline loops: CDR1 LNHNV, CDR2 YYDKDF (reference sequence). The CDR3 region has the DNA TGTGCCACCAGCAGCCCCGGACAGGGGGCCAATGAGCAGTTCTTC. Translating it yields CATSSPGQGANEQFF.

V is TRBV2 and J is TRBJ2-5; 8 bases match TRBD1. Per germline, CDR1 SNHLY and CDR2 FYNNEI. The CDR3 length is 14 residues. Losses at the gene ends were 4 bases for V and 5 bases for J; bases not matched to a gene: 6. This chain's CDR3 is CASSVLNRGETQYF. CDR3 DNA: TGTGCCAGCAGTGTTCTAAACAGGGGGGAGACCCAGTACTTC.

This chain's CDR3 is CSARAGGSTDTQYF. As DNA, the CDR3 is TGCAGTGCCCGAGCGGGGGGGAGCACAGATACGCAGTATTTT. This chain uses TRBV20-1 with TRBJ2-3, with 10 bases fitting TRBD2. This CDR3 spans 14 amino acids. V shed 6 bases and J 0 bases; nucleotides not matched to a gene: 3. CDR1 and CDR2 from the germline V gene are DFQATT and SNEGSKA (reference sequence).

This chain joins TRBV27 and TRBJ1-2, with a tentative D call TRBD1 (5 bases). The CDR3 covers 15 residues. V lost 4 bases and J lost 4, with 16 bases in between. Germline CDR1 and CDR2: MNHEY and SMNVEV (reference sequence). The CDR3: CASSSGWGTTYGYTF. The CDR3 region has the DNA TGTGCCAGCAGTTCCGGGTGGGGCACAACCTATGGCTACACCTTC.

The chain couples TRBV20-1 to TRBJ2-3; D might be TRBD1 or TRBD2, each matching 5 bases. The ends were cut back, 6 bases at V and 2 bases at J, with 18 bases in the middle. CDR1 and CDR2 from the germline V gene are DFQATT and SNEGSKA (reference sequence). This CDR3 region has 15 residues. The CDR3 sequence: CSARIPGRNTDTQYF. The DNA of the CDR3 is TGCAGTGCCCGTATCCCGGGACGGAACACAGATACGCAGTATTTT.

V usage is TRBV6-2 or TRBV6-3 and J usage is TRBJ2-5, with D possibly being TRBD2 (5 bases). V lost 2 bases and J 5 bases, leaving 9 bases between the germline ends. The CDR3 is made up of 13 amino acids. Germline CDR1 MNHEY, CDR2 SVGEGT. The CDR3: CASSYDPSETQYF. In nucleotides, the CDR3 is TGTGCCAGCAGTTACGACCCTAGCGAGACCCAGTACTTC.

This clonotype was seen just once. The chain carries TRBV20-1 and TRBJ1-4; no clear D gene. The V and J ends lost 0 bases and 11 bases respectively, with 10 bases between them. The germline V gene has CDR1 DFQATT and CDR2 SNEGSKA (reference sequence). The CDR3 has 12 residues. The CDR3 loop is CSARDPTVKLFF. For the CDR3, the DNA is TGCAGTGCTAGAGATCCGACGGTGAAACTGTTTTTT.

The table lists this clonotype with a count of one. The J gene is TRBJ1-4, the V gene TRBV2, with D unclear. From germline, CDR1 is SNHLY and CDR2 FYNNEI. The CDR3 has 14 residues. V was pared by 1 base and J by 1 base, with 4 bases between. The DNA of the CDR3 is TGTGCCAGCAGTGAAGAGAGAACTAATGAAAAACTGTTTTTT. Translating it yields CASSEERTNEKLFF.

This clonotype was found a few times. This chain connects TRBV6-6 to TRBJ2-5, with 8 nucleotides matching TRBD1. Near its end, the DNA agrees better with TRBJ2-1, so the J call may be wrong. CDR3 length: 15 amino acids. Germline V gene sequence: CDR1 MNHNY, CDR2 SVGAGI (reference sequence). The CDR3 loop is CASSSLDRDYNEQFF. The DNA for the CDR3 is TGTGCCAGCAGTTCCTTGGACAGGGATTACAATGAGCAGTTCTTC.

The chain combines TRBV10-3 with TRBJ2-7; 8 nucleotides align to TRBD1. The CDR3 has 15 residues. CDR1 is ENHRY and CDR2 is SYGVKD in the germline V gene. Trimming removed 2 bases from V and 3 bases from J; junction bases left unmatched: 6. The CDR3 sequence: CAISEPTGESYEQYF. CDR3 DNA: TGTGCCATCAGTGAGCCGACAGGGGAAAGCTACGAGCAGTACTTC.

V gene TRBV3-1 combines with J gene TRBJ2-2; 13 nucleotides match TRBD2. Per the germline V gene, CDR1 is LGHDT and CDR2 is YNNKEL (reference sequence). This CDR3 has 14 amino acids. The junction had 4 bases not matched to a gene; V was cut back by 6 bases and J by 9 bases. The CDR3 loop is CASSRTSGGRELFF. In DNA form, the CDR3 reads TGTGCCAGCAGTAGGACTAGCGGGGGCAGGGAGCTGTTTTTT.